The TCR beta chain under discussion was sequenced for a study of immune heterogeneity within non-small cell lung tumors. CDR3 size: 11 residues. Germline V gives CDR1 SGHAT, CDR2 FQNNGV. CDR3 of TCR beta was amplified by multiplex PCR that used 32 V and 13 J primers. Each CDR3 protein gets one entry after TCRdb re-called the multiplex PCR reads with MiXCR. This table has some 15,000 distinct CDR3 sequences, more than 30% appearing once. General observations from the study: A moderate but significant correlation was observed between local T-cell clonality and local tumor mutational burden (R approximately 0.34). Tumor sites in a patient shared identical dominant CDR3 beta clonotypes and also carried site-unique high-frequency clones. Individual patients mostly differed in their high-frequency T-cell receptor beta clonotypes.

Bulk tumor genomic DNA constituted the template, at around 600 ng per sample. Several biopsies per primary tumor, spaced far apart, were taken during surgery. The study cohort was described as untreated, and its members had newly diagnosed non-small cell lung cancer. They went on to have curative surgery. Patients with newly diagnosed non-small cell lung cancer who underwent surgery with curative intent served as donors. Worth noting for this clonotype: Its target is unknown. Mismatch with germline at one junction end may stem from a read error.

This clonotype originated in a woman aged 50 to 60 with non-small cell lung cancer. The V call is TRBV11-2, the J call TRBJ1-2; D gene ambiguous. The sequencing sample was made of lung tumor tissue. The CDR3 protein is CAGGLLHGYSF. CDR3 nucleotides: TGTGCGGGCGGGTTACTTCATGGCTACAGCTTC.